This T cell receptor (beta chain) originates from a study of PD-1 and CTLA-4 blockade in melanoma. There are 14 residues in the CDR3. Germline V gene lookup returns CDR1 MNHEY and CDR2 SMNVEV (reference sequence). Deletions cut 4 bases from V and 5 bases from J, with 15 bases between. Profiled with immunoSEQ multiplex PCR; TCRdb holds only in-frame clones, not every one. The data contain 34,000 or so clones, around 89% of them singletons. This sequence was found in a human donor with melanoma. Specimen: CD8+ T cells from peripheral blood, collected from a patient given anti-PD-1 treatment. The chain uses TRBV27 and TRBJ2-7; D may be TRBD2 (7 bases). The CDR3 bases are TGTGCCAGCAGTTCCGGGGGGCGCTTGAACGAGCAGTACTTC. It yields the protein CASSSGGRLNEQYF.